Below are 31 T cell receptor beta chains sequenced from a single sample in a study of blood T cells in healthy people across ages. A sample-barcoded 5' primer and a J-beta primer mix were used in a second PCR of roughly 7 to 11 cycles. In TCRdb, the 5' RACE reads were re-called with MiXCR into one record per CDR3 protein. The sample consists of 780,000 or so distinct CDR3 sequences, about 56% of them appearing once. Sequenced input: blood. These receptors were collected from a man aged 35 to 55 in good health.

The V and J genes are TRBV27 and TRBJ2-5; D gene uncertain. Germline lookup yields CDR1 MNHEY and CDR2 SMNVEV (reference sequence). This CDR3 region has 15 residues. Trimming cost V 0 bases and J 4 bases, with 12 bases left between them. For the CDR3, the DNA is TGTGCCAGCAGTTTATCAGGGCTCGTAGGAGAGACCCAGTACTTC. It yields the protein CASSLSGLVGETQYF.

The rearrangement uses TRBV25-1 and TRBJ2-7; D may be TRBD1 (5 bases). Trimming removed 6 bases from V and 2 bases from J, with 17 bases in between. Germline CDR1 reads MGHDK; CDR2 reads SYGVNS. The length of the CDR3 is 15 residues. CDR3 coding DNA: TGTGCCAGCAGATCCCCTGGACACCAGGCCTACGAGCAGTACTTC. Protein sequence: CASRSPGHQAYEQYF.

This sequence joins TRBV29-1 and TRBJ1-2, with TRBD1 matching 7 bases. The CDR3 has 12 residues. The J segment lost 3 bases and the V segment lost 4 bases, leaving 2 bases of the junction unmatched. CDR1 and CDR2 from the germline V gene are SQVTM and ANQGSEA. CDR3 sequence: CSVGQGDYGYTF. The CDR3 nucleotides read TGCAGCGTTGGACAGGGTGACTATGGCTACACCTTC.

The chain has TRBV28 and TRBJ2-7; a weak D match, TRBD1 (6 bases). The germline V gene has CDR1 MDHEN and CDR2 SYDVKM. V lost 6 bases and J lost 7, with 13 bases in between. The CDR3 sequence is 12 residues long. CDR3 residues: CASRNRVGEQYF. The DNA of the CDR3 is TGTGCCAGCAGAAACAGGGTTGGGGAGCAGTACTTC.

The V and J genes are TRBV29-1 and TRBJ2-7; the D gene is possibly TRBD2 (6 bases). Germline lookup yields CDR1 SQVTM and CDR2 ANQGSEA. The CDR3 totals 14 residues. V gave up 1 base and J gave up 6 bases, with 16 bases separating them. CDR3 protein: CSVEGAGLSREQYF. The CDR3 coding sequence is TGCAGCGTTGAAGGCGCGGGACTTTCACGCGAGCAGTACTTC.

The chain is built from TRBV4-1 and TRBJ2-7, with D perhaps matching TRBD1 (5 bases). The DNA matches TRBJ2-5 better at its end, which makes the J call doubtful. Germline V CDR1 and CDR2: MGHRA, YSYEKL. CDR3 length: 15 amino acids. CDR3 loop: CASSSPPQGLETQYF. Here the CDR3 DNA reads TGCGCCAGCAGCTCACCTCCCCAGGGATTGGAGACCCAGTACTTC.

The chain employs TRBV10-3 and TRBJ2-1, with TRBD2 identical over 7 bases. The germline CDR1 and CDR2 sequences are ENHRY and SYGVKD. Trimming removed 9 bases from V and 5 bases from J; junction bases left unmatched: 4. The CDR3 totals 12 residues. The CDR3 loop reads CAMGTTNNEQFF. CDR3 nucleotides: TGTGCCATGGGGACTACGAACAATGAGCAGTTCTTC.

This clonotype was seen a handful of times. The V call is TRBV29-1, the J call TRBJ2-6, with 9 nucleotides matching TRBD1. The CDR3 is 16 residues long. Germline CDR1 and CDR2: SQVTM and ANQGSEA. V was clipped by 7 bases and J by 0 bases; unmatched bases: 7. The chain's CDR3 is CSGGDRENSGANVLTF. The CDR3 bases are TGCAGCGGTGGGGACAGGGAAAACTCTGGGGCCAACGTCCTGACTTTC. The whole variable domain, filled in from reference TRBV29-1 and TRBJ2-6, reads SAVISQKPSRDICQRGTSLTIQCQVDSQVTMMFWYRQQPGQSLTLIATANQGSEATYESGFVIDKFPISRPNLTFSTLTVSNMSPEDSSIYLCSGGDRENSGANVLTFGAGSRLTVL.

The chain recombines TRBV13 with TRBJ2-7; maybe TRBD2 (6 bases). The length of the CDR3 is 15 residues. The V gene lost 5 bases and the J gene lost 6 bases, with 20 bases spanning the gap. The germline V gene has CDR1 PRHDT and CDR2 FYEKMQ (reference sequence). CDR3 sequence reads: CASSPGDGHILEQYF. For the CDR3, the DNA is TGTGCCAGCAGCCCGGGAGATGGGCATATACTCGAGCAGTACTTC.

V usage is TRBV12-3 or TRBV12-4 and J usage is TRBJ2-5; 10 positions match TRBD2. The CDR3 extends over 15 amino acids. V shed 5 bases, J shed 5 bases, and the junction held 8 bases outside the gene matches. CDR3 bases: TGTGCCAGCAGTGGAAGCGGGGGGGCCGCGGAGACCCAGTACTTC. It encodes CASSGSGGAAETQYF.

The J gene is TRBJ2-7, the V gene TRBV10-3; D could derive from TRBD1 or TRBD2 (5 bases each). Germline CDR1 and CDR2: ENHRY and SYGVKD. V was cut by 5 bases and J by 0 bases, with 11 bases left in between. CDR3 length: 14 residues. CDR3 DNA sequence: TGTGCCATCAGTCCCGGGACCAACTCCTACGAGCAGTACTTC. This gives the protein CAISPGTNSYEQYF.

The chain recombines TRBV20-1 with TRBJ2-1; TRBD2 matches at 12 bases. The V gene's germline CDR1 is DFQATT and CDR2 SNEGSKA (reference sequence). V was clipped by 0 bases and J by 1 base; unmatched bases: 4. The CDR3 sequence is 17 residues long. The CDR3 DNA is TGCAGTGCTAGAGATTGGACTAGCGGGGTATCCTACAATGAGCAGTTCTTC. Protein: CSARDWTSGVSYNEQFF.

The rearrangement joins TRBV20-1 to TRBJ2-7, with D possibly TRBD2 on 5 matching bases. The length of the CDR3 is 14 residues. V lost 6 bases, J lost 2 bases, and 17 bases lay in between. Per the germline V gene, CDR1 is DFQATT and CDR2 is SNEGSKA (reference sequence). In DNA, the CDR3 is TGCAGTGCACCCGACGGGGAGAAAACCTACGAGCAGTACTTC. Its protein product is CSAPDGEKTYEQYF.

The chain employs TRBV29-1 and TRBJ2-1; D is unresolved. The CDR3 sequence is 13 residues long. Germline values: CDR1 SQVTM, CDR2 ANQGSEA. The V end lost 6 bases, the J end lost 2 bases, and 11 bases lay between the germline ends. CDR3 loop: CSVRGTAYNEQFF. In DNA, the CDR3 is TGCAGCGTCCGAGGAACAGCCTACAATGAGCAGTTCTTC.

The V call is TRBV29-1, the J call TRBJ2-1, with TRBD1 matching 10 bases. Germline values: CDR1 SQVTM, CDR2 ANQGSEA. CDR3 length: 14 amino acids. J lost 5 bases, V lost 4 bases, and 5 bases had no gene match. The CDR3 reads CSVGGDRGNNEQFF. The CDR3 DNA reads TGCAGCGTTGGGGGGGACAGGGGTAACAATGAGCAGTTCTTC.

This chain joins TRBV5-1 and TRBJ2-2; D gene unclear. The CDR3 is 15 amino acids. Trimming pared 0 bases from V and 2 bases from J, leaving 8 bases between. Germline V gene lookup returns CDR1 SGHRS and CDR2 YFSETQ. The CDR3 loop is CASSLGSANTGELFF. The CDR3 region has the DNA TGCGCCAGCAGCTTGGGGAGCGCAAACACCGGGGAGCTGTTTTTT.

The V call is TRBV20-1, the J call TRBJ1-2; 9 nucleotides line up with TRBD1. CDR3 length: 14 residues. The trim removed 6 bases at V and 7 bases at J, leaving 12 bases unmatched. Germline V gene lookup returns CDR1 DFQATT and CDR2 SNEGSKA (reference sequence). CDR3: CSARGTGGFSGYTF. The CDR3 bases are TGCAGTGCCAGGGGCACAGGGGGCTTCTCTGGCTACACCTTC.

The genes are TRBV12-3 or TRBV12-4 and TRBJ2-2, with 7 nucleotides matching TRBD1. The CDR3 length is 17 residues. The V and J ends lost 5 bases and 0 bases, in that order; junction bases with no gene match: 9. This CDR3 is CASSETGQIPNTGELFF. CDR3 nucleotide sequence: TGTGCCAGCAGTGAGACGGGACAGATTCCGAACACCGGGGAGCTGTTTTTT.

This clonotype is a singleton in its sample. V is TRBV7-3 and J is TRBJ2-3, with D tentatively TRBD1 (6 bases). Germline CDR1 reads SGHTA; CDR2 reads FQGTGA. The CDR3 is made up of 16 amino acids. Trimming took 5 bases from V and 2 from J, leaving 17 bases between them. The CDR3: CASSQGWTEHTDTQYF. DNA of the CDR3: TGTGCCAGCAGCCAAGGTTGGACAGAACACACAGATACGCAGTATTTT.

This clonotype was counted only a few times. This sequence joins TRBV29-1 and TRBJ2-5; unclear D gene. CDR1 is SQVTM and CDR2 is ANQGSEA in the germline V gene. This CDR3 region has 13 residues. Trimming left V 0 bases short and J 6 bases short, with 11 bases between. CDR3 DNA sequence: TGCAGCGTTGAAGATTCGGCCGGGCAGACCCAGTACTTC. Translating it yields CSVEDSAGQTQYF.

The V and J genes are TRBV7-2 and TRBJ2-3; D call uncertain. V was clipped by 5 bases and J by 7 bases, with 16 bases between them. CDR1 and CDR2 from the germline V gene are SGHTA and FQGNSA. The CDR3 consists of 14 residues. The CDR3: CASSNAEAGNTQYF. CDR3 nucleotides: TGTGCCAGCAGCAACGCCGAGGCTGGAAATACGCAGTATTTT.

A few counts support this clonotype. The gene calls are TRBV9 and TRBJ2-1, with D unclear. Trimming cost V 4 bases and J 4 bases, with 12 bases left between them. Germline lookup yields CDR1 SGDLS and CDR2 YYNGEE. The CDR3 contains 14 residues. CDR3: CASSPPPSYNEQFF. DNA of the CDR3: TGTGCCAGCAGCCCCCCGCCCTCGTACAATGAGCAGTTCTTC.

CDR3 nucleotide sequence: TGCGCCAGCAGCTTGAATCCGTCCAACACTGAAGCTTTCTTT. It is translated as CASSLNPSNTEAFF. The chain couples TRBV5-1 to TRBJ1-1; D remains ambiguous. CDR1 is SGHRS and CDR2 is YFSETQ in the germline V gene. This CDR3 has 14 amino acids. V dropped 1 base and J dropped 2 bases, with 9 bases sitting between them.

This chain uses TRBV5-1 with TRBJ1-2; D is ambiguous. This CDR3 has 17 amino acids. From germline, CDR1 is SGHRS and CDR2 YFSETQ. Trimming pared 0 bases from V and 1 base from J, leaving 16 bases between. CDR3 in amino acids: CASSLGARRPLNYGYTF. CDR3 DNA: TGCGCCAGCAGCTTGGGGGCCCGACGGCCTCTTAACTATGGCTACACCTTC.

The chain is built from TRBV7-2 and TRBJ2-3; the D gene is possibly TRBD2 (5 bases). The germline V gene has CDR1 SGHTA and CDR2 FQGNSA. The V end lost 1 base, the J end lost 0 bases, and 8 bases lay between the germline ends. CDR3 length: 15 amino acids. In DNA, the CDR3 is TGTGCCAGCAGCTTAGAGCGGTCGAGCACAGATACGCAGTATTTT. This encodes CASSLERSSTDTQYF.

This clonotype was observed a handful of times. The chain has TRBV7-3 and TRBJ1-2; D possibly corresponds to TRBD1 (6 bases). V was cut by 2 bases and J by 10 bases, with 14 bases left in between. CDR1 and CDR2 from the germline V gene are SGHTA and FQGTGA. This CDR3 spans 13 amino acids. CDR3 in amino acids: CASSLAWQGNYTF. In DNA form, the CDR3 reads TGTGCCAGCAGCTTAGCGTGGCAGGGGAACTACACCTTC.

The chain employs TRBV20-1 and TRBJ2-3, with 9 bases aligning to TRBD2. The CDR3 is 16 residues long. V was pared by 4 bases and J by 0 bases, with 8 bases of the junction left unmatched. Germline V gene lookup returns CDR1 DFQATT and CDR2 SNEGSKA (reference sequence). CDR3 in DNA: TGCAGTGCTACCTCTCTAGCGGGGTCTAGCACAGATACGCAGTATTTT. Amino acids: CSATSLAGSSTDTQYF.

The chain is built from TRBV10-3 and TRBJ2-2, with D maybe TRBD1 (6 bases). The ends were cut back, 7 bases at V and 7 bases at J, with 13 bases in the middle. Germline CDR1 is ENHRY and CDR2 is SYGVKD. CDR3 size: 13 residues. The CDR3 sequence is CAIKGHGLGELFF. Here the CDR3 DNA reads TGTGCCATCAAGGGACACGGTCTCGGGGAGCTGTTTTTT.

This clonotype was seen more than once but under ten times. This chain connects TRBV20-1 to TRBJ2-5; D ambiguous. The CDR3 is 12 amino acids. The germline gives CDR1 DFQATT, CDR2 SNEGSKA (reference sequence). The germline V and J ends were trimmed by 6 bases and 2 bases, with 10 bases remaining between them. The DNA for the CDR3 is TGCAGTGCGTTAGGCAGACAAGAGACCCAGTACTTC. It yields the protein CSALGRQETQYF.

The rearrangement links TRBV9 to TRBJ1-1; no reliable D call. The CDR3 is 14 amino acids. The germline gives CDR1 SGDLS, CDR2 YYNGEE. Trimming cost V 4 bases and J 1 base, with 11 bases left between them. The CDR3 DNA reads TGTGCCAGCAGCCCCCAAACACAGAACACTGAAGCTTTCTTT. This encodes CASSPQTQNTEAFF.

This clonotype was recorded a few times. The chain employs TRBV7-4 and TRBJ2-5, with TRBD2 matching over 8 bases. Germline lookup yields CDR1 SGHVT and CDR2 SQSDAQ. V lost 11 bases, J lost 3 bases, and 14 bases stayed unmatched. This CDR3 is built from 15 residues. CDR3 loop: CAPQGLDRDEETQYF. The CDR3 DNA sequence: TGTGCCCCCCAGGGACTAGACAGAGATGAAGAGACCCAGTACTTC.